The rows below give T cell receptor beta chains drawn from one sample of a study of T cell responses to AZD1222 COVID-19 vaccine. Profiled with immunoSEQ multiplex PCR; TCRdb holds only in-frame clones, not every one. The data hold about 120,000 clones, with roughly 86% observed a single time. The specimen comprised peripheral blood, sampled on day 0 of AZD1222 vaccination. The receptors stem from an adult in good health. Each CDR3 is given with its conserved first and last residue.

>TRBJ2-2|TRBV9
CASSVGQGSTGELFF
>TRBJ2-3|TRBV3-1/TRBV3-2
CASSQDRLRGADTQYF
>TRBJ2-3|TRBV29-1
CSVSEVSTDTQYF
>TRBJ1-5|TRBV19
CASSMSRGRSNQPQHF
>TRBJ2-7|TRBV6-2/TRBV6-3
CASSYSYRDRAYEQYF
>TRBJ1-5|TRBV9
CASSVGRAGDQPQHF
>TRBJ1-1|TRBV18
CASSQEQGDTEAFF
>TRBJ1-4|TRBV19
CASSIVGYGQKARATNEKLFF
>TRBJ2-2|TRBV24-1
CATSDFSDNTGELFF
>TRBJ1-6|TRBV9
CASSGGQIGDSPLHF
>TRBJ2-7|TRBV27
CASSWQAPYEQYF
>TRBJ2-2|TRBV24-1
CATSDLGSGAVTGELFF
>TRBJ2-3|TRBV21-1
CASSKDLVGASDTQYF
>TRBJ1-5|TRBV6-1
CASSEPRYGQGPQHF
>TRBJ1-2|TRBV7-2
CASSSSPSGGGYTF
>TRBJ2-7|TRBV28
CASSSFLYEQYF
>TRBJ1-1|TRBV25-1
CASSEWGGTEAFF
>TRBJ2-5|TRBV11-2
CASSLPSVLAETQYF